Below, one T cell receptor (beta chain) is given with its context. The CDR3 runs 15 residues. Unmatched junction bases numbered 11, after V lost 5 bases and J lost 5 bases. CDR1 SGHVS and CDR2 FNYEAQ come from the germline V gene. These data come from a study of blood T cell repertoires in COVID-19. Sequenced by immunoSEQ multiplex PCR; TCRdb stores in-frame clones only, minus some. The data contain about 80,000 clones, more than 65% of them singletons. The chain employs TRBV7-6 and TRBJ2-5, with 7 bases fitting TRBD1. Sequencing was performed on peripheral blood. This receptor was identified in an elderly man with acute or convalescent COVID-19. The CDR3, as DNA: TGTGCCAGCAGCCTGTCGCAGGGGGTCGGGGAGACCCAGTACTTC. It encodes CASSLSQGVGETQYF.